A single sample is the source of the 29 T cell receptor beta chains below, sequenced in a study of T cells after yellow fever vaccination (dated by TCRdb to the late 2010s). Receptors were amplified or captured by 5' RACE. TCRdb names Illumina HiSeq 2500 as the instrument used. The public reads were reprocessed in TCRdb via fastp at Q25 and MiXCR, keeping in-frame beta chains. Rows merge per CDR3 protein into single entries with the most common DNA and genes. The sample contains some 52,000 distinct CDR3 sequences, about 6.3% of them found a single time. The top ten constitute more than 20% of the sample. The sample's treatment or condition, from its label and the paper: live attenuated yellow fever vaccine strain. Sequencing used CD8+ T cells not binding an NS4B(214-222) dextramer, sorted from PBMCs, obtained about 49 days after the first yellow fever vaccination. Interpreted using the paper, the cell subset or site label stands for: NS4B epitope dextramer-negative CD8 T cells. These receptors were obtained from a young man who received the YFV17D yellow fever vaccine.

This clonotype has a count of ten or more. The rearrangement joins TRBV4-2 to TRBJ1-2; no firm D call. Between the trimmed V and J ends, which lost 0 bases and 8 bases, there was a span of 16 bases. The CDR3 has 15 residues. Germline V gene lookup returns CDR1 LGHNA and CDR2 YNFKEQ. CDR3 sequence (DNA): TGTGCCAGCAGCCAAGAAGACAATCCCTCGAGGGGCTACACCTTC. This translates into CASSQEDNPSRGYTF.

The CDR3, as DNA: TGTGCCAGCAGAATACAGGGTAATGAAAAACTGTTTTTT. Its protein is CASRIQGNEKLFF. The chain is built from TRBV27 and TRBJ1-4, with a weak D call TRBD1 (6 bases). Germline CDR1 is MNHEY and CDR2 is SMNVEV (reference sequence). Trimming stripped 6 bases from V and 4 bases from J, with 9 bases between. This CDR3 contains 13 residues.

This clonotype has a handful of counts. This sequence joins TRBV12-3 or TRBV12-4 and TRBJ2-7; D remains unclear. The CDR3 runs 15 residues. Trimming stripped 5 bases from V and 2 bases from J, with 16 bases between. CDR3 amino acids: CASSPGVSLPYEQYF. Here the CDR3 DNA reads TGTGCCAGCAGTCCGGGCGTGTCCCTGCCCTACGAGCAGTACTTC.

This clonotype was counted ten times or more. The J gene is TRBJ2-7, the V gene TRBV20-1, with TRBD1 as a possible D gene (6 bases). Between the trimmed V and J ends, which lost 3 bases and 5 bases, there was a span of 20 bases. Germline lookup yields CDR1 DFQATT and CDR2 SNEGSKA (reference sequence). CDR3 length: 15 amino acids. Here the CDR3 reads CSASEGGAGAHEQYF. CDR3 coding DNA: TGCAGTGCTAGTGAGGGTGGGGCAGGGGCCCACGAGCAGTACTTC.

The J gene is TRBJ1-1, the V gene TRBV11-2; weak D call: TRBD1 (6 bases). This CDR3 spans 17 amino acids. Germline CDR1 reads SGHAT; CDR2 reads FQNNGV. V was trimmed by 4 bases and J by 1 base, leaving 19 bases between them. The CDR3 DNA reads as TGTGCCAGCAGCTCAAGCTCGGGGGGCGCGGAGAACACTGAAGCTTTCTTT. Translated: CASSSSSGGAENTEAFF.

Only a few counts were recorded for this clonotype. V usage is TRBV4-1 and J usage is TRBJ2-5; 9 bases are a match to TRBD2. The J segment lost 4 bases and the V segment lost 1 base, leaving 1 base of the junction unmatched. Per the germline V gene, CDR1 is MGHRA and CDR2 is YSYEKL. This CDR3 spans 14 amino acids. CDR3 DNA sequence: TGCGCCAGCAGCCAAGCAGCGGGGGGAGAGACCCAGTACTTC. This codes for CASSQAAGGETQYF.

J is TRBJ1-1 and V is TRBV5-4, with 8 bases aligning to TRBD1. Trimming took 4 bases from V and 9 from J; bases not matched to a gene: 5. CDR1 is SGHNT and CDR2 is YYREEE in the germline V gene (reference sequence). The CDR3 extends over 12 amino acids. In DNA, the CDR3 is TGTGCCAGCAGCAACACAGGGGGAAAAGCTTTCTTT. Translation gives CASSNTGGKAFF.

This sequence joins TRBV9 and TRBJ2-5, with 7 bases lining up with TRBD2. Losses at the gene ends were 3 bases for V and 1 base for J; bases not matched to a gene: 6. The CDR3 loop spans 15 amino acids. Germline V CDR1 and CDR2: SGDLS, YYNGEE. The CDR3 sequence: CASSEGAGVQETQYF. The CDR3 DNA sequence: TGTGCCAGCAGCGAGGGTGCGGGGGTCCAAGAGACCCAGTACTTC.

This clonotype was seen many times. The chain uses TRBV4-1 and TRBJ1-1; D unclear. Trimming removed 5 bases from V and 4 bases from J, with 14 bases in between. This CDR3 is 14 amino acids long. Looked up from germline, CDR1 is MGHRA and CDR2 is YSYEKL. CDR3 region: CASSYRGLRTEAFF. CDR3 nucleotide sequence: TGCGCCAGCAGCTACCGGGGTCTCCGCACTGAAGCTTTCTTT.

This clonotype was seen repeatedly, ten times or more. This sequence joins TRBV6-1 and TRBJ2-7; 10 nucleotides align to TRBD2. This CDR3 is built from 15 residues. The V segment lost 5 bases and the J segment 1 base; nucleotides outside the gene matches: 5. The V gene's germline CDR1 is MNHNS and CDR2 SASEGT. The CDR3 DNA follows: TGTGCCAGCAGTCCTAGCGGGGGTGGTTCCTACGAGCAGTACGTC. Residues: CASSPSGGGSYEQYV.

This clonotype was seen at least ten times. The chain links TRBV27 to TRBJ2-1; 7 bases are a match to TRBD2. The germline CDR1 and CDR2 sequences are MNHEY and SMNVEV (reference sequence). Germline trimming cut 5 bases from V and 4 bases from J; bases unmatched to any gene: 5. The CDR3 is 14 residues long. The CDR3 here is CASSPGLGYNEQFF. The CDR3 DNA is TGTGCCAGCAGTCCCGGACTAGGTTACAATGAGCAGTTCTTC.

A few counts support this clonotype. The CDR3 DNA follows: TGTGCCAGCAGTTTAGCGCGGGGTACTGGGGCCAACGTCCTGACTTTC. It specifies CASSLARGTGANVLTF. The rearrangement uses TRBV12-3 or TRBV12-4 and TRBJ2-6; possible D gene TRBD2, 6 bases. The CDR3 has 16 residues. Trimming stripped 0 bases from V and 2 bases from J, with 8 bases between.

As concerns this clonotype: This may be a read error: a much more frequent sequence differs by one nucleotide. This chain uses TRBV5-5 with TRBJ2-3; 9 bases match TRBD1. The CDR3 has 16 residues. Per the germline V gene, CDR1 is SGHKS and CDR2 is YYEKEE (reference sequence). The CDR3, as DNA: TGTGCCAGCAGCTTGGAAGTTACAGGGGGCACAGATACGCAGTGTTTT. Protein product: CASSLEVTGGTDTQCF.

There are a few counts of this clonotype. V gene TRBV6-2 or TRBV6-3 combines with J gene TRBJ2-1; 7 nucleotides align to TRBD1. The CDR3 has 12 residues. The V and J ends lost 6 bases and 13 bases, in that order; junction bases with no gene match: 9. CDR1 is MNHEY, CDR2 SVGEGT, per germline. The CDR3 sequence is CASRNEGAGQFF. The CDR3 DNA is TGTGCCAGCAGGAATGAGGGGGCCGGTCAGTTCTTC.

This clonotype came up a few times. This rearrangement joins TRBV4-1 to TRBJ1-1; 8 bases are shared with TRBD1. Germline V gene data show CDR1 as MGHRA and CDR2 as YSYEKL. The CDR3 is 16 residues long. The junction had 13 bases not matched to a gene; V was cut back by 4 bases and J by 6 bases. The CDR3 protein is CASSRIKTGVKAEAFF. The DNA for the CDR3 is TGCGCCAGCAGCCGCATAAAGACAGGGGTGAAAGCTGAAGCTTTCTTT.

This clonotype was counted between two and nine times. This may be a read error, as it is one base from a much larger clone. CDR3 DNA: TGTGCCAGCAAGGTTAGGGCGAGCCTAAGTCCTGACTACTACGAGCAGTACTTC. It encodes CASKVRASLSPDYYEQYF. This sequence joins TRBV2 and TRBJ2-7; D perhaps matches TRBD2 (5 bases). Trimming took off 7 bases at V and 3 bases at J, with 28 bases between the two ends. The CDR3 is 18 residues long. Germline CDR1 is SNHLY and CDR2 is FYNNEI.

This clonotype was recorded many times. The rearrangement links TRBV15 to TRBJ2-1, with D hard to call. This CDR3 is 13 amino acids long. CDR1 and CDR2 from the germline V gene are LNHNV and YYDKDF (reference sequence). V was shortened by 3 bases and J by 4 bases, with 7 bases between the two germline ends. DNA for the CDR3: TGTGCCACCAGCAGGGCTGGATACAATGAGCAGTTCTTC. Its protein product is CATSRAGYNEQFF.

This clonotype was counted ten times or more. V is TRBV6-4 and J is TRBJ2-1, with TRBD1 identical over 12 bases. J gave up 6 bases and V 0 bases, and 3 bases lay outside the gene matches. The CDR3 runs to 16 residues. CDR1 and CDR2 from the germline V gene are MRHNA and SNTAGT. This CDR3 is CASSDSRDRGLNEQFF. The CDR3 coding sequence is TGTGCCAGCAGTGACTCGCGGGACAGGGGGCTCAATGAGCAGTTCTTC.

This clonotype was seen more than once but under ten times. The chain carries TRBV7-2 and TRBJ1-6; maybe TRBD1 (5 bases). The CDR3 has 14 residues. V shed 5 bases and J shed 3 bases, with 8 bases lying between them. Germline values: CDR1 SGHTA, CDR2 FQGNSA. In DNA, the CDR3 is TGTGCCAGCAGCATGACAGTCTATAATTCACCCCTCCACTTT. Amino acids: CASSMTVYNSPLHF.

The table lists this clonotype with many counts. The rearrangement links TRBV4-1 to TRBJ2-1; 9 nucleotides agree with TRBD2. This CDR3 region has 15 residues. Germline trimming cut 1 base from V and 8 bases from J; bases unmatched to any gene: 6. From germline, CDR1 is MGHRA and CDR2 YSYEKL. The chain's CDR3 is CASSQGGTSFDEQFF. As DNA, the CDR3 is TGCGCCAGCAGCCAAGGAGGGACTAGCTTCGATGAGCAGTTCTTC.

This clonotype showed up just a few times. The rearrangement joins TRBV5-6 to TRBJ2-7; possibly TRBD1 or TRBD2 for D (5 bases each). Germline V gene lookup returns CDR1 SGHDT and CDR2 YYEEEE. The ends were cut back, 6 bases at V and 4 bases at J, with 14 bases in the middle. The CDR3 has 13 residues. The CDR3 is CASTARGVYEQYV. CDR3 bases: TGTGCCAGCACCGCCCGAGGGGTTTACGAGCAGTACGTC.

This clonotype was seen repeatedly, ten times or more. The chain joins TRBV5-5 to TRBJ2-1; 8 nucleotides match TRBD1. CDR3 length: 14 amino acids. V lost 3 bases to trimming and J lost 3 bases; unmatched junction nucleotides: 2. Per the germline V gene, CDR1 is SGHKS and CDR2 is YYEKEE (reference sequence). The CDR3 loop reads CASSSGQGYNEQFF. The DNA of the CDR3 is TGTGCCAGCAGCTCCGGACAGGGCTACAATGAGCAGTTCTTC.

In this sample, this clonotype turned up many times. The chain recombines TRBV7-9 with TRBJ1-1; 7 bases are a match to TRBD1. V shed 1 base, J shed 7 bases, and the junction held 9 bases outside the gene matches. The CDR3 totals 15 residues. Germline CDR1 SEHNR, CDR2 FQNEAQ (reference sequence). DNA for the CDR3: TGTGCCAGCAGCTTAGTCCGGACAGGCCCAGGTGAAGCTTTCTTT. This encodes CASSLVRTGPGEAFF.

A few counts support this clonotype. The chain employs TRBV6-5 and TRBJ1-2; perhaps TRBD1 as D (6 bases). Germline lookup yields CDR1 MNHEY and CDR2 SVGAGI. This CDR3 contains 15 residues. Trimming left V 0 bases short and J 5 bases short, with 13 bases between. The CDR3: CASSYSSGQGYGYTF. CDR3 in DNA: TGTGCCAGCAGTTACTCGAGCGGTCAGGGGTATGGCTACACCTTC.

The chain links TRBV18 to TRBJ2-5; D is undetermined. Germline lookup yields CDR1 KGHSH and CDR2 LQKENI. Trimming shortened V by 9 bases and J by 4 bases, and 6 bases separated the two germline ends. CDR3 length: 10 amino acids. The CDR3 loop reads CARSLETQYF. The CDR3 bases are TGTGCCAGATCATTAGAGACCCAGTACTTC.

This clonotype was detected many times. The J gene is TRBJ2-2, the V gene TRBV5-4; D may be TRBD1 (6 bases). CDR1 SGHNT and CDR2 YYREEE come from the germline V gene (reference sequence). Trimming shortened V by 4 bases and J by 4 bases, and 11 bases separated the two germline ends. This CDR3 comprises 14 residues. This chain's CDR3 is CASSAGVATGELFF. The CDR3 bases are TGTGCCAGCAGCGCAGGGGTGGCCACCGGGGAGCTGTTTTTT.

This clonotype was observed at least ten times. V is TRBV3-1 and J is TRBJ2-5; D possibly corresponds to TRBD2 (6 bases). Germline values: CDR1 LGHDT, CDR2 YNNKEL (reference sequence). The length of the CDR3 is 13 residues. Trimming shortened V by 0 bases and J by 4 bases, and 6 bases separated the two germline ends. The CDR3 protein is CASSQEGGETQYF. CDR3 bases: TGTGCCAGCAGCCAAGAGGGGGGAGAGACCCAGTACTTC.

This clonotype was seen repeatedly, ten times or more. The chain joins TRBV7-8 to TRBJ2-5, with 8 bases aligning to TRBD1. This CDR3 comprises 17 residues. From germline, CDR1 is SGHVS and CDR2 FQNEAQ. With 4 bases clipped from V and 3 bases from J, the junction kept 13 bases outside the gene matches. CDR3 in DNA: TGTGCCAGCAGCTCGGACACTACCGGACAGGGAGAAGAGACCCAGTACTTC. Encoded protein: CASSSDTTGQGEETQYF.

This rearrangement joins TRBV4-3 to TRBJ2-2, with a weak D call TRBD2 (5 bases). Germline CDR1 reads LGHNA; CDR2 reads YSLEER. The V end was cut by 0 bases, the J end by 7 bases, with 15 bases between. The CDR3 totals 16 residues. This chain's CDR3 is CASSQESTPGGGELFF. CDR3 nucleotides: TGCGCCAGCAGCCAAGAATCGACTCCCGGAGGCGGGGAGCTGTTTTTT.